The 16 T cell receptor beta chains presented below share a single source sample, sequenced in a study of identical twins. One entry per CDR3 protein results from TCRdb running MiXCR on the 5' RACE reads. The data show hundreds of thousands of distinct CDR3 sequences, roughly 12% seen once. The same sample was also studied in work on yellow fever vaccine responses in identical twins.

Sequencing used CD8+ T cells sorted from blood. The receptor set was obtained from a young woman in good health.

V usage is TRBV5-1 and J usage is TRBJ2-5; D possibly corresponds to TRBD1 (6 bases). Germline assignment: CDR1 SGHRS and CDR2 YFSETQ. CDR3 length: 15 residues. V was trimmed by 4 bases and J by 5 bases, leaving 18 bases between them. The CDR3 sequence: CASSPSTGIAETQYF. The CDR3 DNA reads as TGCGCCAGCAGCCCCTCGACAGGCATAGCGGAGACCCAGTACTTC. Using reference TRBV5-1 and TRBJ2-5 for the parts outside the CDR3, the full variable domain is KAGVTQTPRYLIKTRGQQVTLSCSPISGHRSVSWYQQTPGQGLQFLFEYFSETQRNKGNFPGRFSGRQFSNSRSEMNVSTLELGDSALYLCASSPSTGIAETQYFGPGTRLLVL.

The chain combines TRBV20-1 with TRBJ2-1; 9 nucleotides line up with TRBD2. V lost 0 bases to trimming and J lost 1 base; unmatched junction nucleotides: 7. The CDR3 is 17 amino acids. Germline assignment: CDR1 DFQATT and CDR2 SNEGSKA (reference sequence). The CDR3 reads CSARDNGGGASYNEQFF. The CDR3 region has the DNA TGCAGTGCTAGAGATAATGGCGGGGGGGCATCCTACAATGAGCAGTTCTTC.

The V gene is TRBV6-1, the J gene TRBJ2-3; perhaps TRBD2 as D (5 bases). V lost 2 bases, J lost 3 bases, and 12 bases lay in between. CDR3 size: 15 residues. Germline CDR1 and CDR2: MNHNS and SASEGT. The CDR3 DNA is TGTGCCAGCAGTGAATTTCGGCTAGCAACAGATACGCAGTATTTT. It translates to CASSEFRLATDTQYF.

The chain carries TRBV20-1 and TRBJ1-1, with 8 positions matching TRBD1. Germline V gives CDR1 DFQATT, CDR2 SNEGSKA (reference sequence). The CDR3 covers 14 residues. V was clipped by 5 bases and J by 4 bases; unmatched bases: 9. The CDR3 sequence: CSALPQGAGTEAFF. The CDR3, as DNA: TGCAGTGCTCTCCCCCAGGGGGCAGGCACTGAAGCTTTCTTT.

The V gene is TRBV20-1, the J gene TRBJ2-5; 7 nucleotides match TRBD2. CDR1 DFQATT and CDR2 SNEGSKA come from the germline V gene (reference sequence). This CDR3 is 14 amino acids long. V was pared by 4 bases and J by 4 bases, with 9 bases of the junction left unmatched. CDR3 sequence reads: CSATGTTLGETQYF. DNA for the CDR3: TGCAGTGCTACCGGGACTACCCTAGGAGAGACCCAGTACTTC.

This clonotype came up many times. The chain is built from TRBV10-3 and TRBJ2-3; D is possibly TRBD1 or TRBD2 (5 bases each). The CDR3 is 15 residues long. The germline V gene encodes CDR1 ENHRY and CDR2 SYGVKD. V lost 11 bases to trimming and J lost 4 bases, with 22 bases between them. The CDR3 nucleotides read TGTGCCCCCCGGGGCGACTCCCCCCGGGCAGATACGCAGTATTTT. Encoded protein: CAPRGDSPRADTQYF.

The V and J genes are TRBV7-6 and TRBJ2-5, with 12 bases identical to TRBD2. This CDR3 has 16 residues. V was clipped by 2 bases and J by 5 bases; unmatched bases: 6. Germline V CDR1 and CDR2: SGHVS, FNYEAQ. The CDR3 DNA sequence: TGTGCCAGCAGCTTACGGACTAGCGGGGTGGGGGAGACCCAGTACTTC. This encodes CASSLRTSGVGETQYF.

This clonotype showed up many times. V and J are TRBV3-1 and TRBJ2-1; D unresolved. The CDR3 totals 15 residues. Germline V CDR1 and CDR2: LGHDT, YNNKEL (reference sequence). V lost 2 bases to trimming and J lost 7 bases, with 15 bases between them. The CDR3 DNA follows: TGTGCCAGCAGCCAAATATCCGGGCTCCGGAATGAGCAGTTCTTC. Protein: CASSQISGLRNEQFF.

The chain is built from TRBV7-2 and TRBJ2-7; D is uncertain. CDR1 and CDR2 from the germline V gene are SGHTA and FQGNSA. V was trimmed by 3 bases and J by 2 bases, leaving 8 bases between them. The CDR3 runs 13 residues. The CDR3 protein is CASSFWGPYEQYV. In DNA form, the CDR3 reads TGTGCCAGCAGCTTTTGGGGTCCCTACGAGCAGTACGTC.

This clonotype was seen a handful of times. This sequence joins TRBV10-2 and TRBJ2-1; D remains unclear. The CDR3 spans 13 residues. V was trimmed by 7 bases and J by 5 bases, leaving 12 bases between them. Germline-derived CDR1 and CDR2 are WSHSY and SAAADI. The CDR3 DNA is TGCGCCAGCACCCTGGTGGGCAACAATGAGCAGTTCTTC. Translating it yields CASTLVGNNEQFF.

The chain is built from TRBV25-1 and TRBJ2-5; no reliable D call. Per germline, CDR1 MGHDK and CDR2 SYGVNS. The ends were cut back, 1 base at V and 0 bases at J, with 3 bases in the middle. This CDR3 comprises 13 residues. The CDR3 spells CASSEWDQETQYF. The CDR3 DNA follows: TGTGCCAGCAGTGAATGGGACCAAGAGACCCAGTACTTC.

The chain uses TRBV29-1 and TRBJ2-7; 7 positions agree with TRBD1. J lost 2 bases, V lost 2 bases, and 3 bases had no gene match. CDR1 and CDR2 (germline): SQVTM, ANQGSEA. The CDR3 covers 13 residues. The CDR3 DNA follows: TGCAGCGTTGAACCCCAGGGGGCCTACGAGCAGTACTTC. This gives the protein CSVEPQGAYEQYF.

At least ten counts were recorded for this clonotype. V and J are TRBV5-1 and TRBJ2-3; D gene uncertain. CDR3 length: 14 residues. Per germline, CDR1 SGHRS and CDR2 YFSETQ. V lost 5 bases to trimming and J lost 0 bases, with 10 bases between them. The DNA of the CDR3 is TGCGCCAGCAGTGGCGGCACAAGCACAGATACGCAGTATTTT. Translated, it gives CASSGGTSTDTQYF.

V usage is TRBV7-2 and J usage is TRBJ2-5; maybe TRBD1 (6 bases). The V and J ends lost 5 bases and 4 bases respectively, with 17 bases between them. Per germline, CDR1 SGHTA and CDR2 FQGNSA. The CDR3 totals 15 residues. The CDR3 loop is CASSHSTGNGETQYF. CDR3 DNA sequence: TGTGCCAGCAGCCATTCAACAGGGAATGGAGAGACCCAGTACTTC.

This clonotype has ten or more counts. J is TRBJ2-7 and V is TRBV12-3 or TRBV12-4; 9 bases agree with TRBD1. CDR3 length equals 18 residues. Trimming removed 6 bases from V and 1 base from J; junction bases left unmatched: 16. CDR3 sequence (DNA): TGTGCCAGCAGACGACCGGGACAGGGTTTATTAGGGTCCTACGAGCAGTACTTC. Translated, it gives CASRRPGQGLLGSYEQYF.

The V call is TRBV2, the J call TRBJ2-3; the match to TRBD2 covers 12 bases. This CDR3 region has 15 residues. Germline CDR1 is SNHLY and CDR2 is FYNNEI. J was trimmed by 6 bases and V by 3 bases; bases with no gene match: 4. The CDR3 DNA is TGTGCCAGCAGTGAGACTAGCGGGAGAAGTGATACGCAGTATTTT. Encoded protein: CASSETSGRSDTQYF.